This T cell receptor (beta chain) was recovered during a study of blood T cell repertoires in COVID-19. In the study overall: Samples taken during acute and convalescent COVID-19 were collected in the United States, Italy and Spain. Sources were T cells, B-cell-depleted T cells, or PBMCs; the material itself was cDNA or gDNA.

CDR1 and CDR2 (germline): SNHLY, FYNNEI. The CDR3 length is 16 residues. The V and J ends lost 2 bases and 4 bases respectively, with 17 bases between them. This clone was counted a few times. Authors' methods: Reference gene primer amplification gave estimated nucleated cell counts. Sequenced by immunoSEQ multiplex PCR; TCRdb stores in-frame clones only, minus some. V and J calls plus clone size are reproduced from that table; the DNA served to infer D and trimming. Of 500,000 to 600,000 clones in the sample, roughly 91% were seen once. V gene TRBV2 combines with J gene TRBJ1-1; maybe TRBD1 (5 bases). The receptor was isolated from a woman aged 45-65 years with COVID-19, enrolled during active disease. Sequences were obtained from peripheral blood. This CDR3 reads CASSEREAGSGTEAFF. The CDR3 DNA follows: TGTGCCAGCAGTGAAAGGGAGGCAGGGAGTGGCACTGAAGCTTTCTTT.